The rows below give T cell receptor beta chains drawn from one sample of a study of T cells in Graves' hyperthyroidism and ophthalmopathy. TCRdb re-called the multiplex PCR reads with MiXCR, one entry per CDR3 protein. The table lists under 450,000 distinct CDR3 sequences, about 13% of them singletons. Material: blood. The receptor source for this set is a man aged 30-40 years with Graves' hyperthyroidism that later progressed to Graves' ophthalmopathy. The CDR3 runs from the conserved cysteine through the conserved F or W. Each record gives: D gene, clone size, V gene, J gene, CDR3 protein, CDR3 DNA. The D gene is left open where the match is weak. Size is omitted from some rows. Given values are once, few, many or a class for expanded clones.

>.|.|TRBV20-1|TRBJ1-5
CSARATGSGSQPQHF
TGCAGTGCTAGAGCCACAGGGAGTGGCAGTCAGCCCCAGCATTTT
>.|many|TRBV20-1|TRBJ2-7
CSASKASYEQYF
TGCAGTGCTAGCAAGGCATCGTACGAGCAGTACTTC
>.|.|TRBV27|TRBJ1-1
CASSPGAGRTEAFF
TGTGCCAGCAGTCCCGGGGCGGGTAGGACTGAAGCTTTCTTT
>.|many|TRBV20-1|TRBJ2-7
CSAREIRNPIYEQYF
TGCAGTGCTAGAGAAATACGAAACCCCATCTACGAGCAGTACTTC
>.|many|TRBV5-8|TRBJ2-1
CASSRGGTVYNEQFF
TGTGCCAGCAGCCGGGGCGGAACAGTCTACAATGAGCAGTTCTTC
>.|once|TRBV19|TRBJ2-3
CASRGTRTDTQYF
TGTGCCAGTCGAGGGACTCGCACAGATACGCAGTATTTT
>.|many|TRBV11-1|TRBJ2-5
CASSREQGPQETQYF
TGTGCCAGCAGCCGAGAACAGGGCCCACAAGAGACCCAGTACTTC
>.|many|TRBV11-3|TRBJ1-2
CASSLAGHYGYTF
TGTGCCAGCAGCTTGGCAGGGCACTATGGCTACACCTTC
>.|many|TRBV20-1|TRBJ1-6
CSATYGGRHSPLHF
TGCAGTGCTACCTACGGGGGCAGGCATTCACCCCTCCACTTT
>TRBD1|.|TRBV7-3|TRBJ1-2
CASSVTGGIDGYTF
TGTGCCAGCAGCGTGACAGGGGGCATCGACGGCTACACCTTC
>TRBD1|many|TRBV30|TRBJ1-2
CAWSAGGTIYGYTF
TGTGCCTGGAGTGCAGGGGGAACCATCTATGGCTACACCTTC
>.|.|TRBV6-2/TRBV6-3|TRBJ1-2
CASRGGEVVHGYTF
TGTGCCAGCAGAGGGGGGGAAGTAGTACATGGCTACACCTTC
>.|many|TRBV28|TRBJ2-3
CASSLLMATQYF
TGTGCCAGCAGTTTACTCATGGCTACGCAGTATTTT
>.|many|TRBV20-1|TRBJ1-2
CSATPGGSYGYTF
TGCAGTGCGACCCCCGGGGGGTCCTATGGCTACACCTTC
>.|many|TRBV11-2|TRBJ2-7
CASSLSHVSTYEQYF
TGTGCCAGCAGCTTATCTCACGTATCAACCTACGAGCAGTACTTC
>.|.|TRBV7-9|TRBJ2-5
CTSSLYQETQYF
TGTACCAGCAGTCTGTACCAAGAGACCCAGTACTTC
>.|many|TRBV6-1|TRBJ1-4
CASTAVVSEKLFF
TGTGCCAGCACGGCGGTGGTCAGTGAAAAACTGTTTTTT
>.|few|TRBV9|TRBJ1-1
CASSAGGGSLGFF
TGTGCCAGCAGCGCCGGAGGGGGGTCTCTCGGTTTCTTT
>.|many|TRBV28|TRBJ1-4
CASRPRLETNEKLFF
TGTGCCAGCAGGCCTAGGCTGGAAACCAATGAAAAACTGTTTTTT
>.|many|TRBV20-1|TRBJ1-6
CSARDLNRDFTLHF
TGCAGTGCTAGAGACCTAAACAGGGATTTCACCCTCCACTTT
>TRBD1|.|TRBV6-1|TRBJ2-1
CASSEPGQGGHEQFF
TGTGCCAGCAGTGAACCGGGACAGGGGGGACATGAGCAGTTCTTC
>.|.|TRBV12-3/TRBV12-4|TRBJ1-1
CASIGGGVNTEAFF
TGTGCCAGCATCGGCGGCGGGGTGAACACTGAAGCTTTCTTT
>.|many|TRBV5-8|TRBJ1-1
CASSRVWGEAFF
TGTGCCAGCAGCAGAGTCTGGGGTGAAGCTTTCTTT
>TRBD1|many|TRBV10-3|TRBJ1-1
CATDRGRNTEAFF
TGTGCCACTGACAGGGGAAGGAACACTGAAGCTTTCTTT
>.|few|TRBV6-6|TRBJ2-1
CASSYTAGFYNEQFF
TGTGCCAGCAGTTACACCGCAGGGTTCTACAATGAGCAGTTCTTC
>.|many|TRBV6-1|TRBJ1-2
CASSTDGTSNYGYTF
TGTGCCAGCAGTACCGACGGGACTTCTAACTATGGCTACACCTTC
>.|.|TRBV6-5|TRBJ1-5
CASSYPGEASNQPQHF
TGTGCCAGCAGTTACCCCGGGGAGGCTAGCAATCAGCCCCAGCATTTT
>.|.|TRBV6-1|TRBJ2-2
CASSPAATGELFF
TGTGCCAGCAGCCCCGCGGCCACCGGGGAGCTGTTTTTT
>TRBD2|many|TRBV5-1|TRBJ2-1
CASSGTSGVGNEQFF
TGCGCCAGCAGCGGAACTAGCGGGGTCGGCAATGAGCAGTTCTTC
>.|many|TRBV5-5|TRBJ2-3
CASSLGRIAVTDTQYF
TGTGCCAGCAGCTTGGGGAGGATAGCGGTCACAGATACGCAGTATTTT
>.|.|TRBV4-1|TRBJ1-1
CASSHPPRGTEAFF
TGCGCCAGCAGCCACCCCCCGAGGGGGACTGAAGCTTTCTTT
>TRBD1|many|TRBV2|TRBJ1-2
CASRVGQGRYGYTF
TGTGCCAGCAGGGTGGGACAGGGTCGCTATGGCTACACCTTC
>.|many|TRBV24-1|TRBJ2-5
CATSDATPQTGAGRDQYF
TGTGCCACCAGTGATGCGACCCCGCAGACAGGGGCCGGGAGGGACCAGTACTTC
>.|many|TRBV30|TRBJ1-1
CACGWGGRTAEAFF
TGTGCCTGCGGTTGGGGGGGGCGAACGGCTGAAGCTTTCTTT
>TRBD1|many|TRBV7-9|TRBJ2-5
CASSLGDRVQETQYF
TGTGCCAGCAGCTTAGGGGACAGGGTCCAAGAGACCCAGTACTTC
>.|few|TRBV11-3|TRBJ2-2
CASSFGKGRTGELFF
TGTGCCAGCAGCTTCGGGAAGGGGAGGACCGGGGAGCTGTTTTTT
>TRBD1|.|TRBV5-6|TRBJ1-1
CASSVQGGDTEACF
TGTGCCAGCAGCGTACAGGGGGGAGACACTGAAGCTTGCTTT
>.|.|TRBV10-3|TRBJ1-1
CAISRNLNTEAFF
TGTGCCATCAGCAGGAATTTGAACACTGAAGCTTTCTTT